The 4 T cell receptor beta chains below were found in one sample sequenced in a study of OX40 agonist ivuxolimab in advanced cancers. Libraries were prepared by immunoSEQ multiplex PCR; TCRdb keeps only in-frame clonotypes and omits some of them. This sample has around 18,000 clones; more than 60% occur once, and the top ten carry roughly a fifth. The sample consisted of CD4+ or CD8+ T cells sorted from blood, taken in a trial of the OX40 agonist ivuxolimab. All receptors come from an adult with an advanced solid tumor such as melanoma, head and neck, liver or kidney cancer.

This chain connects TRBV7-9 to TRBJ1-1; D is ambiguous. The V gene's germline CDR1 is SEHNR and CDR2 FQNEAQ (reference sequence). This CDR3 has 12 amino acids. Trimming cost V 0 bases and J 7 bases, with 6 bases left between them. CDR3 sequence (DNA): TGTGCCAGCAGCTTAGCCGGAAATGAAGCTTTCTTT. Amino acid sequence: CASSLAGNEAFF.

The rearrangement uses TRBV11-2 and TRBJ1-1; D unresolved. Between the trimmed V and J ends, which lost 1 base and 0 bases, there was a span of 12 bases. Germline CDR1 reads SGHAT; CDR2 reads FQNNGV. The CDR3 is made up of 16 amino acids. As DNA, the CDR3 is TGTGCCAGCAGCTTAGTGGGCGTCAATATGAACACTGAAGCTTTCTTT. Encoded protein: CASSLVGVNMNTEAFF.

This clone was recorded a few times. The CDR3 coding sequence is TGTGCCAGCAGCCAAGATGGCGTTAATGAAAAACTGTTTTTT. Translating it yields CASSQDGVNEKLFF. The gene calls are TRBV14 and TRBJ1-4; D gene unclear. The CDR3 extends over 14 amino acids. Trimming left V 0 bases short and J 4 bases short, with 6 bases between. The germline gives CDR1 SGHDN, CDR2 FVKESK.

In regard to this clone: The junction shows a germline mismatch at one end, possibly a read error. V is TRBV10-2 and J is TRBJ2-3; 8 bases are shared with TRBD2. This CDR3 has 17 amino acids. CDR1 is WSHSY and CDR2 is SAAADI in the germline V gene. The CDR3 region is CAGSRDLGLEVTDTQYF. In DNA, the CDR3 is TGCGCCGGCAGTCGTGATTTGGGACTAGAAGTCACAGATACGCAGTATTTT.